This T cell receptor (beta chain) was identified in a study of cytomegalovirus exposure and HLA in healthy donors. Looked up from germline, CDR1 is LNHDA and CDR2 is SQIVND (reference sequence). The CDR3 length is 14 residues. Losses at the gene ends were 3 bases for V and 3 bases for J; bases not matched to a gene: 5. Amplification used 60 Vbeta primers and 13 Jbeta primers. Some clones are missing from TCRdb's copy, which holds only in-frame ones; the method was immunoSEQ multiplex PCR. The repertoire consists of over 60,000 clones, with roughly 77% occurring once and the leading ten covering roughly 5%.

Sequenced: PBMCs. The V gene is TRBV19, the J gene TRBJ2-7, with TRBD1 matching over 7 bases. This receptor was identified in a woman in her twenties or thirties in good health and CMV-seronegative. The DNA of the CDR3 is TGTGCCAGTAGTATGATGCGACAGGGCTACGAGCAGTACTTC. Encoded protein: CASSMMRQGYEQYF.